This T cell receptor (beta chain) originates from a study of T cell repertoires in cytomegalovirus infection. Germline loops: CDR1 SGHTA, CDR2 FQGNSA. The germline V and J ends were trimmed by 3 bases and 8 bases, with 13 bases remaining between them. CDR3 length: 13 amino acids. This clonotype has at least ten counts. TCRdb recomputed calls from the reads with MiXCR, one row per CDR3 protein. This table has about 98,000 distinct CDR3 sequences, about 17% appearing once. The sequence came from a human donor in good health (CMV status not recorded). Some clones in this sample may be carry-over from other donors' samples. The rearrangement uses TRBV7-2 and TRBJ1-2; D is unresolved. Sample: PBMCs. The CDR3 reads CASSFTYRGGYTF. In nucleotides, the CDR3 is TGTGCCAGCAGCTTTACATATCGGGGAGGCTACACCTTC.